This TCR beta chain appears in the sequencing data of a study of blood T cells in healthy people across ages. Whole-study context: The capture of about one barcoded beta molecule per two T cells was achieved by template switching. Study results and limitations: The fall in TCR beta diversity per million T cells was roughly linear with age. Reliance upon unsorted PBMCs precluded definitive naive versus antigen-experienced comparison.

This clonotype has more than one count but fewer than ten. What it binds is unknown. The germline gives CDR1 KGHSH, CDR2 LQKENI. This CDR3 contains 12 residues. Deletions cut 4 bases from V and 6 bases from J, with 10 bases between. Primed by a sample-barcoded 5' primer and a J-beta primer mix, a second PCR proceeded for about 7 to 12 cycles. Each single sample gave us at least 3 million CDR3-containing paired-end reads. Via MiXCR, TCRdb re-called the 5' RACE reads, giving one row per CDR3 protein. The sample lists around 2 million distinct CDR3 sequences, 30% to 40% occurring once. What was sequenced was blood. This chain joins TRBV18 and TRBJ2-7; no clear D. This TCR came from a human donor in good health. CDR3 protein: CASSRSVGEQYF. The CDR3 nucleotides read TGTGCCAGCTCACGATCAGTTGGCGAGCAGTACTTC.